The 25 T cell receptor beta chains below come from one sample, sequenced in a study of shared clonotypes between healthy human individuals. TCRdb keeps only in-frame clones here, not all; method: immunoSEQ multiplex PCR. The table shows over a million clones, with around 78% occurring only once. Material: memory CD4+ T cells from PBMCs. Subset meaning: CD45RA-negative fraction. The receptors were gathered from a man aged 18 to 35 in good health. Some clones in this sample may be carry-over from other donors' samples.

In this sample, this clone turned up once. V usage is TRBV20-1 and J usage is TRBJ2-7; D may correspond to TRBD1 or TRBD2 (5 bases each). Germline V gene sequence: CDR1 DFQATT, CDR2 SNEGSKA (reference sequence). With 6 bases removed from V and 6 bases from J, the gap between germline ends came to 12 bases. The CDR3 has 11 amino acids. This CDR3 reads CSADPGTEQYF. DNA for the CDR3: TGCAGTGCGGATCCCGGGACCGAGCAGTACTTC.

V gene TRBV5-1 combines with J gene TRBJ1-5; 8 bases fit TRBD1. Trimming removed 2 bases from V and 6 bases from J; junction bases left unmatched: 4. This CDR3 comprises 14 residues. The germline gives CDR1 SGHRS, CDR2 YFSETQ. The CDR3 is CASSFGQGGQPQHF. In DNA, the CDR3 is TGCGCCAGCAGCTTCGGACAGGGAGGTCAGCCCCAGCATTTT.

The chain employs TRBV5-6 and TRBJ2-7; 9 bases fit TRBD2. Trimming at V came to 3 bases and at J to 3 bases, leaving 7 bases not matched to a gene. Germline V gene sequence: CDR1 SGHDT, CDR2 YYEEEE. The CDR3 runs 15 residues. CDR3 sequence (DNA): TGTGCCAGCAGCTCGTCGACTAGCGGCAACTACGAGCAGTACTTC. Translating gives CASSSSTSGNYEQYF.

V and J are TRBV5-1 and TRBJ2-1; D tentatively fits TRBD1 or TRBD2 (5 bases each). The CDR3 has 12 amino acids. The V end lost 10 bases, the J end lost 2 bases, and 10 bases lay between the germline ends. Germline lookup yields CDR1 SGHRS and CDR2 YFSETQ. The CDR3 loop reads CASGLTYNEQFF. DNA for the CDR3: TGCGCCTCGGGGCTTACCTACAATGAGCAGTTCTTC.

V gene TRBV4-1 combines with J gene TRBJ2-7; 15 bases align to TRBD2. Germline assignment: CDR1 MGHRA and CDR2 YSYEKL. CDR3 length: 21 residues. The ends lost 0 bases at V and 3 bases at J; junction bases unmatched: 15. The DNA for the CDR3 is TGCGCCAGCAGCCAAGAGGTCACAGCGGGCGGGACTAGCGGGAGGCTCTACGAGCAGTACTTC. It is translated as CASSQEVTAGGTSGRLYEQYF.

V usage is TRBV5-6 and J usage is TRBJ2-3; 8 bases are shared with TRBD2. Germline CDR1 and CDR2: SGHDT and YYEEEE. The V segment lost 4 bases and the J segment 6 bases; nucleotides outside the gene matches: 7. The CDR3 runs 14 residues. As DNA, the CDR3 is TGTGCCAGCAGCGTTAGCGGGAATAAGGATACGCAGTATTTT. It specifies CASSVSGNKDTQYF.

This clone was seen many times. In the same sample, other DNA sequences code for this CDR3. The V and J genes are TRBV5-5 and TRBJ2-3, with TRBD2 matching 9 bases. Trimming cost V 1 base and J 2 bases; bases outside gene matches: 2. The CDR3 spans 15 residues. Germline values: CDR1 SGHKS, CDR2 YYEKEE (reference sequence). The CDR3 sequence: CASSLPSGVTDTQYF. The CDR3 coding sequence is TGTGCCAGCAGCTTGCCTAGCGGGGTCACAGATACGCAGTATTTT.

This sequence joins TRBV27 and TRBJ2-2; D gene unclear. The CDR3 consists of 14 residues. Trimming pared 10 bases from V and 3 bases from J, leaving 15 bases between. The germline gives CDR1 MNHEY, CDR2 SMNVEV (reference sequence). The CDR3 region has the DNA TGTGCCACCTCGCGTAGGGAATACACCGGGGAGCTGTTTTTT. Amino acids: CATSRREYTGELFF.

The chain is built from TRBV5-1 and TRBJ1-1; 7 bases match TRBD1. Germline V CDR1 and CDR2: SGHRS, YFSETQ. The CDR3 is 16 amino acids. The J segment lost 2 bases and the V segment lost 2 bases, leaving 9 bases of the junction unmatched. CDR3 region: CASSLPRTGQNTEAFF. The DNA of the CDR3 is TGCGCCAGCAGCTTACCCCGGACAGGCCAAAACACTGAAGCTTTCTTT.

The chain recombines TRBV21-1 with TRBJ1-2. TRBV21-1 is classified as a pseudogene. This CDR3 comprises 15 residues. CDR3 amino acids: CASSRRPAGLYGYTF. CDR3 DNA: TGTGCCAGCAGCAGGCGCCCGGCGGGTCTCTATGGCTACACCTTC.

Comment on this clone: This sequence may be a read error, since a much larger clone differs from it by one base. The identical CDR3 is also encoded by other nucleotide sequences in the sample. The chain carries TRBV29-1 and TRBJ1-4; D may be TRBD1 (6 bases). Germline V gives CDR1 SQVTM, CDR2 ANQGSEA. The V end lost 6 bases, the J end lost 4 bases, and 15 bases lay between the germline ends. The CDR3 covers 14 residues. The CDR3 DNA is TGCAGCGTAGGACGAGGGGGAGATAATGAAAAACTGTTTTTT. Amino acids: CSVGRGGDNEKLFF.

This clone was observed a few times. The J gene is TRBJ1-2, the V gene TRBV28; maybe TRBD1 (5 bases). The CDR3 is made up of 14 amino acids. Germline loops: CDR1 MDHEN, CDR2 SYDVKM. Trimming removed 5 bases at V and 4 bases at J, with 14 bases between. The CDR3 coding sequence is TGTGCCAGCAGTGGGGCCTTTCAGTCCTATGGCTACACCTTC. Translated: CASSGAFQSYGYTF.

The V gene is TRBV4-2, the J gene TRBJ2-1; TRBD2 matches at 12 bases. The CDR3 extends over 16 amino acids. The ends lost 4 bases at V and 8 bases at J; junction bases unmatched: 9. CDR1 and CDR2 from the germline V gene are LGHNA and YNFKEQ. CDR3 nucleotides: TGTGCCAGCAGCCGCCTGACTAGCGGGAGCCTGGATGAGCAGTTCTTC. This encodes CASSRLTSGSLDEQFF.

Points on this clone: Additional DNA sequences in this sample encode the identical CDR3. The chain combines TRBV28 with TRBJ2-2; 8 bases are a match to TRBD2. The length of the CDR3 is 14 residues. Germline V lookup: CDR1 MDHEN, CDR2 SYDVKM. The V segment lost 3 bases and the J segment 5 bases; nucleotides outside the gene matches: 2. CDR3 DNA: TGTGCCAGCAGTTTCCGGGGGGGAACCGGGGAGCTGTTTTTT. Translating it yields CASSFRGGTGELFF.

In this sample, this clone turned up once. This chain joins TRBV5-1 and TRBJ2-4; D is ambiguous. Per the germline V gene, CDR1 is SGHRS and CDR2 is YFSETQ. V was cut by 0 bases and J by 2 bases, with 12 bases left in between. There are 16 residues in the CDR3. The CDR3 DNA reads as TGCGCCAGCAGCTTGGAGTATGTGGGGTCCAAAAACATTCAGTACTTC. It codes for CASSLEYVGSKNIQYF.

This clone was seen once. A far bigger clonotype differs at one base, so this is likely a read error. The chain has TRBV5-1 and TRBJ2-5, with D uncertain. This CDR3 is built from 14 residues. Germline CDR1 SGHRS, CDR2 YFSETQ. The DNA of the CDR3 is TGCGCCGGCAGCTTGACCGGAATCCAAGAGACCCAGTACTTC. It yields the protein CAGSLTGIQETQYF.

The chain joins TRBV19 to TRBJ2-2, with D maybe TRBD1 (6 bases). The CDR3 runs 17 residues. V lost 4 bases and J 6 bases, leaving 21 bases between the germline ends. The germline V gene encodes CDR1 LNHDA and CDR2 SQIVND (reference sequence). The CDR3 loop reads CASSTSNRRQVAGELFF. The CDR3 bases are TGTGCCAGTAGTACCTCAAATAGACGACAGGTCGCCGGGGAGCTGTTTTTT.

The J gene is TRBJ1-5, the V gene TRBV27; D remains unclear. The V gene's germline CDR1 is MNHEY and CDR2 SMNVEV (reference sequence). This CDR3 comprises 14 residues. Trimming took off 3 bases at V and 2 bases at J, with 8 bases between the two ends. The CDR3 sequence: CASSFSRGNQPQHF. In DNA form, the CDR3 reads TGTGCCAGCAGTTTCTCTCGGGGCAATCAGCCCCAGCATTTT.

The CDR3 DNA reads as TGTGCCAGCAGGGGCCCAGGGGGCGAGACTGACTATGGCTACACCTTC. Its translation is CASRGPGGETDYGYTF. The J gene is TRBJ1-2, the V gene TRBV28, with 8 bases that match TRBD1. Germline V lookup: CDR1 MDHEN, CDR2 SYDVKM. The CDR3 runs 16 residues. V gave up 6 bases and J gave up 3 bases; unmatched junction bases: 12.

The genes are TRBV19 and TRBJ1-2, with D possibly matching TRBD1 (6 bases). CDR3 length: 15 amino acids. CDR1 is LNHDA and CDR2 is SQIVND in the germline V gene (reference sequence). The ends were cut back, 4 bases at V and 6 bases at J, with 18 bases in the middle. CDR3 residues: CASSSPGGGINGYTF. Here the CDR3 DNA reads TGTGCCAGTAGTAGCCCGGGGGGGGGCATAAATGGCTACACCTTC.

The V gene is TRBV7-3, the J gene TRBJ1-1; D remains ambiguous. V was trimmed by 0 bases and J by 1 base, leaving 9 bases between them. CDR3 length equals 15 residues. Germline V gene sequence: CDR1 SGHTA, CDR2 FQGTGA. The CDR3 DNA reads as TGTGCCAGCAGCTTAACGTGGGGAGGGAACACTGAAGCTTTCTTT. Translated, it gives CASSLTWGGNTEAFF.

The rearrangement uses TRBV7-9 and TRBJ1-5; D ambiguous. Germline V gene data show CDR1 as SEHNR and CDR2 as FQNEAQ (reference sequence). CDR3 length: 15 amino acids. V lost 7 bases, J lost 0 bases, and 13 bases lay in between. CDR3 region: CASTQNGLSNQPQHF. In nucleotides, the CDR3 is TGTGCCAGCACTCAAAACGGCCTTAGCAATCAGCCCCAGCATTTT.

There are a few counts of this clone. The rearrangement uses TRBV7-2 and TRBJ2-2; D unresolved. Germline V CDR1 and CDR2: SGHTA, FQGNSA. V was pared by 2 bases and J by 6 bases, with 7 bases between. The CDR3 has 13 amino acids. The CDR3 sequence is CASSLRMAGELFF. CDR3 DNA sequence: TGTGCCAGCAGCTTACGTATGGCCGGGGAGCTGTTTTTT.

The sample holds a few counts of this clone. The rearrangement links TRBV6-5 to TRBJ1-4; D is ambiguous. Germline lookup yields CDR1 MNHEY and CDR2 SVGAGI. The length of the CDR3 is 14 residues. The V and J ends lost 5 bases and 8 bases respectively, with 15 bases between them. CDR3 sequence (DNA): TGTGCCAGCAGTATAGGGTTTCGGGAGGAAAAACTGTTTTTT. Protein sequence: CASSIGFREEKLFF.

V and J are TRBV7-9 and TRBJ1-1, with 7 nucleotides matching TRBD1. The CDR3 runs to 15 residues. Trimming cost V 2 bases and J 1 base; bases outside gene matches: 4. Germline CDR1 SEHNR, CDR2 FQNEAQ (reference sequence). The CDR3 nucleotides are TGTGCCAGCAGCTTAACAGGGGCTAAGAACACTGAAGCTTTCTTT. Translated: CASSLTGAKNTEAFF.